This TCR beta chain comes out of a study of cytomegalovirus exposure and HLA in healthy donors (TCRdb year 2017). Regarding the complete study: An earlier analysis of 587 of the donors reported 250 to 300 Gb of sequence data and roughly 100 million unique TCR beta sequences from 150 million to 200 million T cells. An earlier analysis of several hundred of the donors applied high-throughput TCR beta sequencing to assess whether each TCR beta V gene segment acted as functional or pseudogenic. Genome-wide SNP genotypes for about three fifths of the roughly 700 donors were used in a later genetic analysis, which treated that subset as a discovery cohort. Several DR-DQ haplotypes were handled as single units for association and clustering because linkage in the cohort was strong. Both class I and class II loci were covered by HLA typing, at four-digit resolution. Using immunosequencing, the study profiled T cell repertoires from around 680 subjects and related those repertoires to cytomegalovirus serostatus. The later analysis used no new phenotypic data to find candidate immune exposures, relying instead on TCR beta sequences and their occurrence across donors. Typing coverage varied by locus: roughly 629-640 donors for A, B, C, DRB1 and DQB1; around 560 for DQA1; around 610 for DPA1; more than 450 for DPB1. Approximately 300 gigabases of sequencing data and tens of millions of unique TCR sequences were included in an early release covering 550 to 650 HLA-typed donors. The study was designed to test whether signatures of past pathogen exposure could be identified by cataloging public T cell receptors. In a later analysis, previously published TCR beta repertoires from hundreds of donors were re-analyzed and high-resolution HLA genotyping was added so that TCR occurrence patterns could be studied. Donor age, sex, ethnicity and CMV serostatus were compiled together with the repertoire data. All discovery cohort repertoires had been generated on a single sequencing platform. Of the roughly 430 genotyped donors, around 81% fell in the genetic ancestry cluster associated with self-reported Caucasian donors. To predict cytomegalovirus infection status, the study combined high-throughput TCR immunosequencing, statistical association of individual TCRs with disease status, and machine learning. On average, roughly 240,000 unique TCR beta nucleotide sequences were sequenced per donor among 300 to 500 genotyped donors of the cohort, with 15% to 20% of those sequences being non-productive. A separate validation cohort of roughly 130 different subjects was used in addition to the roughly 670-subject first cohort.

The cohort consisted of fewer than 700 healthy bone marrow donors. All cohort members were sampled while nominally healthy, although unrecorded immune exposures were likely present. The donor tested CMV seronegative and was one of the 352 seronegative cohort members. A peripheral blood sample was provided by each donor, and peripheral blood mononuclear cells were used for TCR beta sequencing. The Qiagen DNeasy Blood Extraction Kit was used to extract genomic DNA from the blood cell samples. The library was prepared using the immunoSEQ multiplex PCR assay. A mixture of 60 forward primers for TCR Vbeta segments and 13 reverse primers for TCR Jbeta segments was used in the multiplex PCR. The CDR3 region of rearranged TCR beta genes was amplified from genomic DNA by a multiplex PCR assay. Amplified TCR beta libraries were sequenced as 87-base-pair reads on the Illumina HiSeq System. On the study's bioinformatics: A later analysis tallied roughly 78 million unique TCR beta chains across the 610 or so repertoires, and about 10 million of those chains were shared by two or more donors. To remove PCR and sequencing errors, raw reads were error-corrected and collapsed into unique sequences using a nearest-neighbor algorithm that merged closely related sequences. V, D and J gene segments were assigned by aligning CDR3 sequences to IMGT reference sequences. For a sequence to be retained, a match of at least six nucleotides to both a V gene segment and a J gene segment was required. Rearrangements were called productive when the CDR3 lacked stop codons and stayed in frame with V and J; all others were non-productive. CDR3 was defined by IMGT convention, running from the second conserved V-encoded cysteine to the conserved J-encoded phenylalanine. Sequences without an unambiguous match to a single V gene segment were excluded from the earlier analysis of 500 to 700 of the donors. An earlier analysis of around 600 of the donors classified V segments as functional when productive rearrangements were above 56.7% and as segregating when the standard deviation between donors was above 5%. A statistical classification framework was built for diagnosing cytomegalovirus status from the catalog of TCR beta chain sequences. V and J gene assignment, in a later analysis, came from comparing TCR nucleotide sequences with IMGT/GENE-DB human TR gene sequences. The TCRdist pipeline was used in a later analysis to assign CDR3 sequences and most-parsimonious VDJ recombination scenarios. In a later analysis, every TCR beta chain was defined by the combination of its CDR3 amino acid sequence and its V-gene family, and reads without a unique V-gene family were dropped. To address suspected cross-contamination and a sequencing artifact, a later analysis removed a few hundred highly shared, low-generation-probability nucleotide sequences. For each public chain, a later analysis derived a clonal expansion index from normalized ranks of inferred template counts within each repertoire. A later analysis computed generation probabilities with a VDJ recombination model fitted to out-of-frame rearrangements, and checked the results against IGoR. Hypergeometric tests were used in a later analysis to score TCR-TCR, TCR-HLA and TCR-CMV co-occurrence, with a repertoire-size bias correction applied to the TCR pairs. False discovery rates were estimated in a later analysis by permuting HLA or CMV assignments 20 times. In a later analysis, co-occurring TCRs were grouped with DBSCAN, and TCRdist sequence similarity was added when clustering was performed within HLA-allele-positive subsets. Repertoires with fewer than 30,000 or more than 120,000 public chains, plus five repertoires with anomalous nucleotide sharing, were excluded from co-occurrence clustering. TCRdb stores this immuneACCESS table with in-frame sequences only. Part of the clones is absent; in the studies checked, under half of the shortfall reflects unresolved V genes, and no reason is known for the rest. Clone size and V and J calls were adopted from that table, with D and trimming inferred from the DNA. The sample table lists 100,000 to 150,000 clones, 60% to 85% of them with a count of one. The top ten constitute approximately 1.5% of the sample.

Only one count was recorded for this clone. No antigen is known for it. No much larger clone exists at a distance of one base, and base qualities are not known. General conclusions and limits of the study: Because HLA typing was unavailable for some donors at each locus, only the typed subset was used in association tests. A further reported finding was that TCR beta sequences accurately predicted the HLA-A and HLA-B alleles for most subjects in the first cohort. In an earlier analysis of a few hundred of the donors, most TCR beta V segments were observed in productive rearrangements about 90% or about 30% of the time, broadly matching IMGT annotations. In a later analysis, TCR association rates were found to vary across HLA loci, with the most associated TCRs seen for DRB1 alleles and the fewest for HLA-C alleles. According to a later analysis, most CMV-associated TCR beta chains appeared to be HLA-restricted, and the HLA associations seemed to be driven largely by CMV exposure. At a false discovery rate of 0.05, a later analysis linked around 15,000 TCR beta sequences to specific HLA alleles. Most TCR sequences were observed very rarely across donors, whereas some public TCRs were present in many individuals. In a later genetic analysis, a missense DCLRE1C variant was associated with V-gene and J-gene trimming of TCR beta chains, and the association was replicated in an independent cohort. In a later genetic analysis, fewer N-insertions in productive TCRs were reported among donors in an Asian-associated ancestry cluster than the roughly 700-donor mean. In this cohort, only TCR beta chains were sequenced, and detectable features were limited by the absence of alpha or paired-chain data. According to a later analysis, parvovirus B19, influenza, CMV and Epstein-Barr virus appeared linked to several top co-occurrence clusters. A few of the identified cytomegalovirus-associated TCR beta chains were confirmed in vitro to be specific for cytomegalovirus antigens. The authors suggested that the approach could potentially be generalized to other disease states and immunological phenotypes. In a later analysis, HLA-associated TCR beta chains showed more clonal expansion and lower generation probabilities than non-associated chains that were equally common. The sequencing pipeline was judged likely to have produced a cluster of highly shared sequence variants as a technical artifact. In both the original and validation cohorts, the classifier was reported to diagnose cytomegalovirus status with high specificity and sensitivity. The 87-base-pair reads could not distinguish some IMGT-functional V segments, including TRBV6-2 and TRBV6-3, so those segments were excluded. A total of 150 to 200 TCR beta chains were listed by the study as associated with cytomegalovirus. For the cohort, immune exposure information was limited to CMV serostatus. Roughly uniform sequencing depth across donors was assumed in presence/absence analyses, although this assumption may not hold. Linkage disequilibrium might explain the correlated functional status among segregating V segments, but an unknown experimental factor could not be ruled out. Assigning TCR associations to individual alleles was difficult when HLA alleles, especially DR and DQ, strongly co-occurred. About 17 rarely observed V segments, including chromosome 9 orphons, were excluded from the earlier analysis of approximately 500 of the donors because counts were too low.

From cysteine to phenylalanine, the CDR3 is 11 amino acids long. Left in the record is the CDR3 DNA by itself, 33 bases read in frame from the first base. V lost 10 bases and J lost 8 bases; the stretch between them is 12 bases long. From the germline V gene (reference sequence), CDR1 is LNHDA and CDR2 is SQIVND. The source material was PBMCs. The TCR originated in a young woman in good health and CMV-seronegative. The sequence joins TRBV19 to TRBJ2-1, with the D gene call left open. CDR3 sequence: CATRSVDEQFF. The DNA sequence reads TGTGCCACTCGGAGCGTAGATGAGCAGTTCTTC.